This T cell receptor beta chain was recovered during a study of blood T cell repertoires in COVID-19 (dated by TCRdb to about 2020). About the investigation overall: Samples covering the acute and convalescent phases of COVID-19 were provided by collaborators in the United States, Italy and Spain. The prospective study material was composed of cDNA or gDNA derived from T cells, B-cell-depleted T cells, or PBMCs. The dataset comprised deeply sampled blood TCRbeta repertoires from subjects exposed to, actively infected with, or recovered from COVID-19. The repertoires were released in a freely available public database meant as a resource for research on the immune response to SARS-CoV-2. The samples were drawn from two sources: the first 160 participants of the ongoing ImmuneRACE study, and 1,254 subjects contributed by 6 global collaborators. Sample metadata almost always included a de-identified subject ID, COVID-19 status, age in years and sex. Where available, HLA class I and class II types were obtained from metadata supplied by the sample provider rather than from assay-based typing. General findings and caveats noted by the study authors: The quantity of clinical and demographic metadata differed by source and by participant and was supplied without curation.

Each collaborating institution followed its own protocols to collect whole blood in K2EDTA tubes. For TCRbeta analysis, collaborators shipped samples as frozen whole blood, isolated PBMCs, or DNA extracted from either of those sample types. The immunoSEQ Assay, a bias-controlled multiplex PCR, was used to amplify TCRbeta CDR3 regions from genomic DNA. The original pipeline was this. The number of nucleated cells in each sample was estimated from the amplification of reference gene primers within the assay. To quantify the absolute abundance of each unique TCRbeta CDR3 rearrangement, sequence reads were collapsed and filtered. For each sample, productive Simpson clonality was calculated as the square root of Simpson's diversity index across productive rearrangements. TCRdb retrieved this table from immuneACCESS and kept in-frame rearrangements only. Not all clones are present; in checked studies, unresolved V genes account for under half, and no reason is known for the remainder. V and J calls and clone size come straight from that table; D and trimming were deduced from the DNA. For this sample there are tens of thousands of clones; about 86% appear just once. The leading ten clones occupy around 2.9% of the sample.

V loses 2 bases of germline sequence and J loses 1 base, and the interval between the two ends is 5 bases. From the cysteine up to the phenylalanine, the CDR3 has a length of 13 residues. CDR3 DNA is the only sequence kept; it has 39 bases, read in frame from the first base. Looking up the germline V gene (reference sequence) yields CDR1 LNHDA and CDR2 SQIVND. Concerning this clone itself: Its antigen is currently not known. Per-base qualities were not stored, and no clone one base away is much larger.

The sample taken for sequencing was peripheral blood. This TCR was recovered from a woman aged 80 or over with acute or convalescent COVID-19. Rearrangement joined TRBV19 to TRBJ1-1, with no confident D gene call. The sequenced DNA: TGTGCCAGTAGTATAAGCCCGAACACTGAAGCTTTCTTT. Translated, it gives CASSISPNTEAFF.